The 17 T cell receptor beta chains below all came from one sample that was sequenced in a study of blood T cell repertoires in COVID-19. The method was immunoSEQ multiplex PCR; TCRdb's version includes in-frame clones alone and lacks a portion of them. The repertoire consists of under 200,000 clones, with approximately 86% occurring once and the leading ten covering roughly 8.2%. Source material: peripheral blood. Receptors were obtained from a man between 60 and 70 years old with acute or convalescent COVID-19.

This chain joins TRBV3-1 (or the pseudogene TRBV3-2) and TRBJ2-5; tentatively, D is TRBD1 (5 bases). V lost 6 bases and J 5 bases, leaving 10 bases between the germline ends. CDR3 size: 12 residues. Germline V CDR1 and CDR2: LGHDT, YNNKEL (reference sequence). CDR3 bases: TGTGCCAGCAGGGGGCTTGGGGAGACCCAGTACTTC. Residues: CASRGLGETQYF.

V usage is TRBV9 and J usage is TRBJ2-5; TRBD2 aligns across 12 bases. V shed 7 bases, J shed 5 bases, and the junction held 6 bases outside the gene matches. The CDR3 extends over 14 amino acids. Germline CDR1 and CDR2: SGDLS and YYNGEE. The CDR3 DNA reads as TGTGCCAGCGGTCGACTAGCGGGAGACGAGACCCAGTACTTC. Translated: CASGRLAGDETQYF.

V and J are TRBV9 and TRBJ2-2; 8 bases fit TRBD2. The CDR3 loop spans 15 amino acids. CDR1 is SGDLS, CDR2 YYNGEE, per germline. With 0 bases clipped from V and 7 bases from J, the junction kept 5 bases outside the gene matches. The CDR3 DNA reads TGTGCCAGCAGCGTAGCTACGGGAGGGGGCGGGGAGCTGTTTTTT. Its protein is CASSVATGGGGELFF.

The J gene is TRBJ2-1, the V gene TRBV3-1 (or the pseudogene TRBV3-2), with TRBD2 identical over 7 bases. The CDR3 length is 13 residues. Germline assignment: CDR1 LGHDT and CDR2 YNNKEL (reference sequence). J gave up 8 bases and V 6 bases, and 7 bases lay outside the gene matches. The CDR3 coding sequence is TGTGCCAGCAGAGGGGACTACGGGGATGAGCAGTTCTTC. Its protein product is CASRGDYGDEQFF.

This chain connects TRBV10-2 to TRBJ1-4, with unresolved D. The germline V gene encodes CDR1 WSHSY and CDR2 SAAADI. Trimming left V 8 bases short and J 13 bases short, with 20 bases between. CDR3 length: 13 residues. The CDR3 coding sequence is TGCGCCAGCGCGGGCCTTACCGCTGAGGTACTGTTTTTT. Translation: CASAGLTAEVLFF.

This clone is labeled large. Other DNA sequences in the sample encode the same CDR3. This chain links TRBV30 with TRBJ2-2, with D possibly being TRBD2 (7 bases). The CDR3 has 15 amino acids. V dropped 2 bases and J dropped 5 bases, with 15 bases sitting between them. Germline V gene data show CDR1 as GTSNPN and CDR2 as SVGIG (reference sequence). CDR3 sequence reads: CAWSRGGGETGELFF. CDR3 nucleotides: TGTGCCTGGAGTAGGGGGGGAGGAGAGACCGGGGAGCTGTTTTTT.

CDR3 loop: CAWSGRLVNEQFF. In nucleotides, the CDR3 is TGTGCCTGGAGTGGCCGACTAGTTAATGAGCAGTTCTTC. The chain carries TRBV30 and TRBJ2-1; possibly TRBD2 for D (6 bases). The germline V gene has CDR1 GTSNPN and CDR2 SVGIG (reference sequence). V lost 1 base, J lost 7 bases, and 11 bases lay in between. The CDR3 contains 13 residues.

The rearrangement links TRBV27 to TRBJ2-1, with 16 bases identical to TRBD2. From germline, CDR1 is MNHEY and CDR2 SMNVEV (reference sequence). V shed 4 bases, J shed 5 bases, and the junction held 5 bases outside the gene matches. The CDR3 runs 17 residues. In nucleotides, the CDR3 is TGTGCCAGCAGTTCGGGACTAGCGGGAGGGCCCCACAATGAGCAGTTCTTC. This gives the protein CASSSGLAGGPHNEQFF.

This clone was recorded a few times. This sequence joins TRBV5-4 and TRBJ1-4; D is perhaps TRBD1 (5 bases). Germline-derived CDR1 and CDR2 are SGHNT and YYREEE (reference sequence). V was trimmed by 4 bases and J by 2 bases, leaving 12 bases between them. The CDR3 has 15 amino acids. In DNA, the CDR3 is TGTGCCAGCAGCCGGGGGGGGACCACTAATGAAAAACTGTTTTTT. Amino acids: CASSRGGTTNEKLFF.

This chain joins TRBV6-5 and TRBJ2-7, with TRBD1 identical over 10 bases. Germline V lookup: CDR1 MNHEY, CDR2 SVGAGI. Trimming at V came to 6 bases and at J to 1 base, leaving 3 bases not matched to a gene. This CDR3 contains 14 residues. CDR3 sequence reads: CASRRGQGSYEQYF. DNA of the CDR3: TGTGCCAGCAGGAGGGGACAGGGGTCCTACGAGCAGTACTTC.

This chain joins TRBV19 and TRBJ1-4, with 7 bases that match TRBD1. The CDR3 spans 14 residues. With 6 bases clipped from V and 7 bases from J, the junction kept 8 bases outside the gene matches. CDR1 and CDR2 (germline): LNHDA, SQIVND (reference sequence). The CDR3 loop is CASSSGQNAEKLFF. In DNA form, the CDR3 reads TGTGCCAGTAGCTCGGGACAGAATGCTGAAAAACTGTTTTTT.

CDR3 loop: CASSPKYYDYEQYF. CDR3 DNA sequence: TGTGCCAGCAGCCCTAAATACTACGACTACGAGCAGTACTTC. The chain carries TRBV14 and TRBJ2-7; D remains unclear. CDR1 and CDR2 (germline): SGHDN, FVKESK. V gave up 4 bases and J gave up 3 bases, with 13 bases separating them. The CDR3 spans 14 residues.

This clone was counted a single time. The rearrangement uses TRBV5-1 and TRBJ2-3, with D unclear. Germline CDR1 SGHRS, CDR2 YFSETQ. The CDR3 spans 14 residues. V was trimmed by 0 bases and J by 5 bases, leaving 10 bases between them. The CDR3 sequence: CASSLGVSGDTQYF. The CDR3 nucleotides read TGCGCCAGCAGCTTGGGAGTTAGTGGAGATACGCAGTATTTT.

The chain carries TRBV9 and TRBJ1-1, with D tentatively TRBD1 (6 bases). Trimming stripped 3 bases from V and 2 bases from J, with 14 bases between. The CDR3 loop spans 15 amino acids. Germline V gene lookup returns CDR1 SGDLS and CDR2 YYNGEE. The CDR3 bases are TGTGCCAGCAGCGCGACCGGGACACCAAACACTGAAGCTTTCTTT. It translates to CASSATGTPNTEAFF.

The V call is TRBV19, the J call TRBJ1-1, with TRBD1 matching 8 bases. The junction had 10 bases not matched to a gene; V was cut back by 5 bases and J by 5 bases. The CDR3 spans 15 residues. CDR1 is LNHDA, CDR2 SQIVND, per germline (reference sequence). The CDR3 bases are TGTGCCAGTAGTTTTGGACAGGGAATAGGGACTGAAGCTTTCTTT. It yields the protein CASSFGQGIGTEAFF.

This chain uses TRBV10-3 with TRBJ2-1, with 9 bases identical to TRBD2. The germline CDR1 and CDR2 sequences are ENHRY and SYGVKD. The CDR3 length is 15 residues. After removal of 4 bases from V and 6 bases from J, the junction contained 7 bases not matched to a gene. The DNA of the CDR3 is TGTGCCATCAGTGGAGCGGGAGGATTGAGCAATGAGCAGTTCTTC. It specifies CAISGAGGLSNEQFF.

The V call is TRBV10-3, the J call TRBJ1-1; a weak D match, TRBD1 (6 bases). V lost 0 bases to trimming and J lost 11 bases, with 16 bases between them. The CDR3 sequence is 14 residues long. Germline CDR1 is ENHRY and CDR2 is SYGVKD. This CDR3 is CAISESGTLRGAFF. CDR3 bases: TGTGCCATCAGTGAGTCGGGCACGCTAAGGGGGGCTTTCTTT.